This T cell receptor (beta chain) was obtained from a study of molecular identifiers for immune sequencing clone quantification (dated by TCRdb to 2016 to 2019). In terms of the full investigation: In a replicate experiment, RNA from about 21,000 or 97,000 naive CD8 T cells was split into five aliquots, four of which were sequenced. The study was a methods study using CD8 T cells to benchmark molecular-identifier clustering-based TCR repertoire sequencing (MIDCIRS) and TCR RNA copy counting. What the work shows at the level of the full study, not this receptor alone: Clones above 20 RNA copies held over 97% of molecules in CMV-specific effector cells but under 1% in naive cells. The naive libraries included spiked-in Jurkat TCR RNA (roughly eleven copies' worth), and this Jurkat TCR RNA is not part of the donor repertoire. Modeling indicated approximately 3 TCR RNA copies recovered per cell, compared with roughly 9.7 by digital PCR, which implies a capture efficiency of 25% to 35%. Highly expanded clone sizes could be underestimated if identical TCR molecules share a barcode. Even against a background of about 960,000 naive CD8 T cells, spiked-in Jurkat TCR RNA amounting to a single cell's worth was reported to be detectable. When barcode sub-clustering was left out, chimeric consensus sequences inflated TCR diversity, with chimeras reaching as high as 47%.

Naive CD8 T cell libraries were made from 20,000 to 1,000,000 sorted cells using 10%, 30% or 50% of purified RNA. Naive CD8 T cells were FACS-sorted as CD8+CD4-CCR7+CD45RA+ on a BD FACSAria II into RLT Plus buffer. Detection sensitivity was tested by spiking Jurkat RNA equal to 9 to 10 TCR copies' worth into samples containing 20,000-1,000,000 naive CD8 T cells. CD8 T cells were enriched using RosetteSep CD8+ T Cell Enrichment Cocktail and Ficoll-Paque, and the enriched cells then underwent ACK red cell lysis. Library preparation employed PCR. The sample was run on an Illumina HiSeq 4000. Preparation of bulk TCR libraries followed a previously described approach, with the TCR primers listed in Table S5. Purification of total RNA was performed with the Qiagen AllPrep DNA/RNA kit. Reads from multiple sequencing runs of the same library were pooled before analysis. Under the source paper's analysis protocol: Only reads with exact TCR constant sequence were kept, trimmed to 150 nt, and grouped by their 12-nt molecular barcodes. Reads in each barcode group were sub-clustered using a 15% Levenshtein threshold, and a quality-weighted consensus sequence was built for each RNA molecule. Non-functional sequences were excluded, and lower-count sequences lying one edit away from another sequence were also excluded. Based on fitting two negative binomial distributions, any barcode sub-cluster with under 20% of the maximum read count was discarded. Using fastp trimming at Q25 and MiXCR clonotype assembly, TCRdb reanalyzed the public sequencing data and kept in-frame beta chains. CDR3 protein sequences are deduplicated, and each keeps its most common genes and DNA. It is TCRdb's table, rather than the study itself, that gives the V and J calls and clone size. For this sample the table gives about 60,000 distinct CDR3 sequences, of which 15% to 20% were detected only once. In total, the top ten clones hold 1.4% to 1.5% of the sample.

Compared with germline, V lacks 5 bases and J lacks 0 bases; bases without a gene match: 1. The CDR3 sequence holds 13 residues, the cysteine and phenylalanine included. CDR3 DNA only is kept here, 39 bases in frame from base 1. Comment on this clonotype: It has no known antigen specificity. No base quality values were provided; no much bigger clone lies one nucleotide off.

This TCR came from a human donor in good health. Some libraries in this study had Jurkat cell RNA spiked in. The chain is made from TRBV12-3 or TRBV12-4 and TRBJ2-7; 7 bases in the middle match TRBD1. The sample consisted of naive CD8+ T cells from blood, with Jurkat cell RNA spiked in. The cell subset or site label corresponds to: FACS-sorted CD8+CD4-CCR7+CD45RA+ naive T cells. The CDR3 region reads CASSEGASYEQYF. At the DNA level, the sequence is TGTGCCAGCAGTGAGGGGGCCTCCTACGAGCAGTACTTC.